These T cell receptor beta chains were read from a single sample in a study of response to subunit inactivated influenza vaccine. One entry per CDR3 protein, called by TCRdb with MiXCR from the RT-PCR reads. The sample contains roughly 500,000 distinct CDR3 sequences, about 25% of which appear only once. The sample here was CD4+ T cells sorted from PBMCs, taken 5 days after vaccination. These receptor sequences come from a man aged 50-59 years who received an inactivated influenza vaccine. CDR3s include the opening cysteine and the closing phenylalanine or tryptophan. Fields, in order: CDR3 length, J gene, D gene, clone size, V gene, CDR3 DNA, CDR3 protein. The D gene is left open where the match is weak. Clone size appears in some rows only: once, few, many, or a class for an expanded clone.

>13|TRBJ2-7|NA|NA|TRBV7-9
TGTGCCAGCAGCTTATTGGCTAAACCCGAGCAGTACTTC
CASSLLAKPEQYF
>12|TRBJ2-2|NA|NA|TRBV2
TGTGCCAGCGGGGTAGAGCTTGGGGAGCTGTTTTTT
CASGVELGELFF
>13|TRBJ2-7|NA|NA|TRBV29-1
TGCAGCGTTGAAGTGGGAACAGGGAGCGAGCAGTACTTC
CSVEVGTGSEQYF
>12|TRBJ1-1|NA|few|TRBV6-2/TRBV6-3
TGTGCCAGCGGCCGCCCCAACACTGAAGCTTTCTTT
CASGRPNTEAFF
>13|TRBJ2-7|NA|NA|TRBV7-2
TGTGCCAGCAGCTTAGGTGCCAGGGGAGAGCAGTACTTC
CASSLGARGEQYF
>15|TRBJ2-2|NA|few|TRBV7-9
TGTGCCAGCAGCTTAGTTGGCAGGGTGGCCGGGGAGCTGTTTTTT
CASSLVGRVAGELFF
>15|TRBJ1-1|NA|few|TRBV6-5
TGTGCCAGCAGTTCTGCAGCGGCGGGGCACACTGAAGCTTTCTTT
CASSSAAAGHTEAFF
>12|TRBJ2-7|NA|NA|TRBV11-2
TGTGCCAGCAGCTTAGTAGGGGACCAGCAGTACTTC
CASSLVGDQQYF
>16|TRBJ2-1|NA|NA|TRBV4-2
TGTTCCAGCAGCAGGGAGGGACAGCAGAAATACAATGAGCAGTTCTTC
CSSSREGQQKYNEQFF
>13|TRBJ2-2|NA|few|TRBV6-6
TGTGCCAGCAGTTATAGTCACACCGGGGAGCTGTTTTTT
CASSYSHTGELFF
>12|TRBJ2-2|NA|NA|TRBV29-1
TGCAGCGTTGAAGATCCCCCCGGGGAGCTGTTTTTT
CSVEDPPGELFF
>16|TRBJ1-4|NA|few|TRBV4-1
TGCGCCAGCAGCCAATGGCTAGGTCGGGAAAATGAAAAACTGTTTTTT
CASSQWLGRENEKLFF
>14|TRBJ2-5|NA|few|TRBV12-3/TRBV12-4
TGTGCCAGCAGACGCGCGCTGGGGCAAGAGACCCAGTACTTC
CASRRALGQETQYF
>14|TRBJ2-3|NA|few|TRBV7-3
TGTGCCAGCAGCTCGGCTCGTAGTTCAGATACGCAGTATTTT
CASSSARSSDTQYF
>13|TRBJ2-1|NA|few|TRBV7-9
TGTGCCAGCAGCTTAGGTGCTCCCAATGAGCAGTTCTTC
CASSLGAPNEQFF
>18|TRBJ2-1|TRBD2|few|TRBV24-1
TGTGCCACCAGCCCCGGACTAGGGAAGAGCGTCTCCTACAATGAGCAGTTCTTC
CATSPGLGKSVSYNEQFF
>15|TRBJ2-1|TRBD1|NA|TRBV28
TGTGCCAGCGGCTCAGGGGGCCTCTCCTACAATGAGCAGTTCTTC
CASGSGGLSYNEQFF
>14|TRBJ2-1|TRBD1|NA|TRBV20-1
TGCAGTGCAGAACGGGGGACAGGGGGCGATGAGCAGCTCTTC
CSAERGTGGDEQLF
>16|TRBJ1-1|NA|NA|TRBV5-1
TGCGCCAGCAGCTTGGAATTTCGGAGGGGCGGGCATGAAGCTTTCTTT
CASSLEFRRGGHEAFF
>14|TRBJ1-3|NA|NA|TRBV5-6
TGTGCCAGGAGCCCCGGGACATCTGGAAACACCATATATTTT
CARSPGTSGNTIYF
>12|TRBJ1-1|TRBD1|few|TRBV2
TGTGCCAGACGAACAGGGGACGCTGAAGCTTTCTTT
CARRTGDAEAFF
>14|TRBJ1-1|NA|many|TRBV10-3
TGTGCCATCAGTGAACGGGGGGGGAACACTGAAGCTTTCTTT
CAISERGGNTEAFF
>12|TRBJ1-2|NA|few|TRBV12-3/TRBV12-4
TGTGCCAGCAGACCCGACGGGTATGGCTACACCTTC
CASRPDGYGYTF
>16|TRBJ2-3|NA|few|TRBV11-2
TGTGCCAGCGGCCCTTCCGACTGGTGGGGCACAGATACGCAGTATTTT
CASGPSDWWGTDTQYF
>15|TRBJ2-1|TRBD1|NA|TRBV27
TGTGCCAGCAGTTTACGTAGGGGGCAGGGCAATGAGCAGTTCTTC
CASSLRRGQGNEQFF
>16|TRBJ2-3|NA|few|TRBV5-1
TGCGCCAGCAGCCGTGGACAGAGCGTTAGCACAGATACGCAGTATTTT
CASSRGQSVSTDTQYF
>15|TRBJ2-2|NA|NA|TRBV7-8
TGTGCCAGCAGCGTCGCTAGTCAACTCACCGGGGAGCTGTTTTTT
CASSVASQLTGELFF
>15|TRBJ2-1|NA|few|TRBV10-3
TGTGCCATCAATGGCCGGGACTCCTCACGCAATGAGCAGTTCTTC
CAINGRDSSRNEQFF
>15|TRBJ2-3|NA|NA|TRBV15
TGTGCCACCAGCAGAGATCTCGAGGCAAGGGATACGCAGTATTTT
CATSRDLEARDTQYF
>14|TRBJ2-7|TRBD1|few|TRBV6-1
TGTGCCAGCACTGCCGGGACAGGGGGTTCCGAGCAGTACTTC
CASTAGTGGSEQYF
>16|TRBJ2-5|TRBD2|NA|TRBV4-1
TGCGCCAGCAGCCTGAGGACGGGGGGGCCCGGCGTGAGCCAGTACTTC
CASSLRTGGPGVSQYF
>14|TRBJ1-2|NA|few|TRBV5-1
TGCGCCAGCAGCCGGGGGGACGGAGACTATGGCTACACCTTC
CASSRGDGDYGYTF
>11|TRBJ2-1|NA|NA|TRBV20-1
TGCAGTGCTAGAAGTTTCGATGAGCAGTTCTTC
CSARSFDEQFF
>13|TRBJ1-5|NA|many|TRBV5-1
TGCGCCAGCAGCTCAACAGGGTATCAGCCCCAGCATTTT
CASSSTGYQPQHF
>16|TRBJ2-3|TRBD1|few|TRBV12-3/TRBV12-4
TGTGCCAGCAGCGGCATGGGACAGGGACGCACAGATACGCAGTATTTT
CASSGMGQGRTDTQYF
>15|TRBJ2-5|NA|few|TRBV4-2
TGTGCCAGCAGCCAAGATCAGGCAAGCCAAGAGACCCAGTACTTC
CASSQDQASQETQYF
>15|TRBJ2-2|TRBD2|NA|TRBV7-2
TGTGCCAGCAGCTTAGTTGGACTAGCTACCGGGGAGCTGTTTTTT
CASSLVGLATGELFF
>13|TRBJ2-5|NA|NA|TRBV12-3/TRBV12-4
TGTGCCAGCAGTTTAGGGGATGTCGGGACCCAGTACTTC
CASSLGDVGTQYF
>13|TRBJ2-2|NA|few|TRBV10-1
TGCGCCAGCAGTGAATCGGGGGCCGGGGAGCTGTTTTTT
CASSESGAGELFF
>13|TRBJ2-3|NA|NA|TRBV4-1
TGCGCCAGCAGCCACCAGGGGACAGATACGCAGTATTTT
CASSHQGTDTQYF
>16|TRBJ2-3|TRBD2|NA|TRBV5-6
TGTGCCAGCAGCTGGACGGCGGGGGGGCGCACAGATACGCAGTATTTT
CASSWTAGGRTDTQYF
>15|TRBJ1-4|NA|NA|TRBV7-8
TGTGCCAGCAGCCCGAATAGGGCGTTTAATGAAAAACTGTTTTTT
CASSPNRAFNEKLFF
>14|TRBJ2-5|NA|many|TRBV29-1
TGCAGCGGATATGGGGCGTTATCTAAAGAGACCCAGTACTTC
CSGYGALSKETQYF
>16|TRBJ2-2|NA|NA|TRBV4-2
TGTGCCAGCAGCCAAGACGGGGGTTCGAACACCGGGGAGCTGTTTTTT
CASSQDGGSNTGELFF
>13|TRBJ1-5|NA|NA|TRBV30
TGTGCCTGGAGTGGGACAGATAATCAGCCCCAGCATTTT
CAWSGTDNQPQHF
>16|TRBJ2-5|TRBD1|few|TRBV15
TGTGCCACCAGCAGACAGGGGGCTCGGGGGCAAGAGACCCAGTACTTC
CATSRQGARGQETQYF
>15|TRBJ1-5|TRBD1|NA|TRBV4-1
TGCGCCAGCAGCCAAGGCGGGACAGATAATCAGCCCCAGCATTTT
CASSQGGTDNQPQHF
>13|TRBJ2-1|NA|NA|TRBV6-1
TGTGCCAGCAGCCAGCGAGCTTGGAATGAGCAGTTCTTC
CASSQRAWNEQFF
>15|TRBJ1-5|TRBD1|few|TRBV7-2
TGTGCCAGCAGCCAAACAGGGGTAAGGGGTCAGCCCCAGCATTTT
CASSQTGVRGQPQHF
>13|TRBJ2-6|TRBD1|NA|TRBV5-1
TGCGCCAGCAGCCCGGGACAGCCTAACGTCCTGACTTTC
CASSPGQPNVLTF
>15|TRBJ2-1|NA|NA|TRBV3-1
TGTGCCAGCAGCCAACCGAGGCGCGCTATAGGTGAGCAGTTCTTC
CASSQPRRAIGEQFF
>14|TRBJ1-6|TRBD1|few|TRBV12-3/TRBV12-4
TGTGCCAGCAATCCGGGACAGGGGGCTGGACCCCTCCACTTT
CASNPGQGAGPLHF
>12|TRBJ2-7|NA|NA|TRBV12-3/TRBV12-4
TGTGCCAGCAGTCCTTATAATAACGAGCAGTACTTC
CASSPYNNEQYF
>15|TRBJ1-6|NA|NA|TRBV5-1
TGCGCCAGCAGCCCCTTGGAGGGGCTAAATTCACCCCTCCACTTT
CASSPLEGLNSPLHF
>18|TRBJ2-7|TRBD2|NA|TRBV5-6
TGTGCCAGCAGCTTGAGGAGGTTGGGACTAGCGGGATCCTACGAGCAGTACTTC
CASSLRRLGLAGSYEQYF
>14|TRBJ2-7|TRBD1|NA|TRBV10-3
TGTGCCATCAGTAGGGACAGGGGGAGAGCGGAGCAGTACTTC
CAISRDRGRAEQYF
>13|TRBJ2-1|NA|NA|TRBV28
TGTGCCAGCAGCCCTAGACCCCGGGGAGAGCAGTTCTTC
CASSPRPRGEQFF
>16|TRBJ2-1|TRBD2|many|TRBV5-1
TGCGCCAGCAGCTTGTGGAGCGGGAGCTCCTACAATGAGCAGTTCTTC
CASSLWSGSSYNEQFF
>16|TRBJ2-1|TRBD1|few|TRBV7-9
TGTGCCAGCAGCCCCCCCGGACAGGGTTACTACAATGAGCAGTTCTTC
CASSPPGQGYYNEQFF
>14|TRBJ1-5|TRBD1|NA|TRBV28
TGTGCCAGCAGTTTAGGACAGGGAGGTACGCCCCAGCATTTT
CASSLGQGGTPQHF